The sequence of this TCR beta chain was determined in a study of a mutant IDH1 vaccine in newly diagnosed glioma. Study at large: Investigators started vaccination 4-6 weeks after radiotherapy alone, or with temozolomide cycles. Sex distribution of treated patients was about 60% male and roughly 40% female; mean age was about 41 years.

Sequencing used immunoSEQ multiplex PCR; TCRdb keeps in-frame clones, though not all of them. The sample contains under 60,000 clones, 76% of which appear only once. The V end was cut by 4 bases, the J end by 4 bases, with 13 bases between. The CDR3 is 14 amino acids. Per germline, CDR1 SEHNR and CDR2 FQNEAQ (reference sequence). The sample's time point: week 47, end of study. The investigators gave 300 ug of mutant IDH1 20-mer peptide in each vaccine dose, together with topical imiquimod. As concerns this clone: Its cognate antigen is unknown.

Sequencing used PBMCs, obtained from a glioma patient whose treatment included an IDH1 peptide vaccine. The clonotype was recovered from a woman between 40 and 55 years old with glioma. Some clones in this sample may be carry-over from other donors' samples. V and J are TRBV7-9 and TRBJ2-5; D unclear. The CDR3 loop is CASSYRAGLETQYF. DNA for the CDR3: TGTGCCAGCAGCTACCGGGCAGGCTTAGAGACCCAGTACTTC. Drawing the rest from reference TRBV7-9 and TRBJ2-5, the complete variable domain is DTGVSQNPRHKITKRGQNVTFRCDPISEHNRLYWYRQTLGQGPEFLTYFQNEAQLEKSRLLSDRFSAERPKGSFSTLEIQRTEQGDSAMYLCASSYRAGLETQYFGPGTRLLVL.